This record looks at one TCR beta chain sequence and its context. This sample was included in a study of shared clonotypes between healthy human individuals. Some clones are missing from TCRdb's copy, which holds only in-frame ones; the method was immunoSEQ multiplex PCR. The sample carries about 1 million clones, roughly 70% recorded once. The CDR3 runs 15 residues. V was pared by 0 bases and J by 7 bases, with 15 bases between. Germline CDR1 and CDR2: LGHNA and YSLEER. The clonotype was recovered from a man younger than 35 in good health. V and J are TRBV4-3 and TRBJ2-5; D call uncertain. The sample taken for sequencing was memory CD4+ T cells sorted from blood. Subset: CD45RA-negative fraction. CDR3 in amino acids: CASSQDRSGSRTQYF. The CDR3 coding sequence is TGCGCCAGCAGCCAAGACAGGTCGGGCTCAAGGACCCAGTACTTC.